Described below is a single TCR beta chain sequence and its context. This clonotype was recorded many times. It has no known antigen specificity. Per-nucleotide qualities are absent, and no much larger clonotype sits a single base away. The data were taken from a study of low-dose radiotherapy and immunotherapy resistance in tumors (dated by TCRdb to the early 2020s). Turning to the overall study: In Cohort 1, each fraction delivered 0.5 Gy every 2 weeks, and the prescribed total PTV dose was 6.5 Gy. For Cohort 2, the dose was 1 Gy per fraction given every two weeks, adding up to 13 Gy in total across 26 weeks. Patients were given nivolumab as a 240 mg flat dose every two weeks and ipilimumab at 1 mg/kg every six weeks, with both drugs delivered intravenously. Intravenous cyclophosphamide at 200 mg/m2 was administered every two weeks, one day ahead of each radiation and immunotherapy administration. Aspirin 300 mg was taken orally once daily by patients for four cycles, starting on cycle 1 day 1. No randomization into treatment groups was done for the people taking part in the trial. The translational analysis covered eight patients: three from the first dose cohort and the first five from the second dose cohort.

Sequenced using an Illumina HiSeq 2500. First-strand cDNA was synthesized with Superscript III and a set of TRAV- and TRBV-specific primers, covering both TCRalpha and TCRbeta chains. TCRs were amplified with Phusion for approximately 19 PCR cycles using a constant-region primer together with the adapter attached to the V primers. The MessageAmp II aRNA Amplification Kit was used to amplify the isolated mRNA, with in vitro transcription run for 16 hours at 37 degrees C. The Dynabeads mRNA DIRECT Purification Kit was used to isolate mRNA for TCR sequencing. Indexed Illumina adapters were added in a second Phusion PCR of 25 cycles, after which AMPure XP beads were used to purify the products. On the authors' methods: Custom Perl scripts were used to pool TCR sequences that encoded the same protein, to remove out-of-frame sequences, and to calculate the abundance of each clonotype. TCR sequences supported by only a single read were excluded from analysis. The metrics used to describe the repertoires included Shannon entropy, Gini index, clonality, richness, and the frequency of TCRs shared between repertoires. Using fastp at Q25 and MiXCR, TCRdb reprocessed the public reads and kept productive beta chains. Rows are combined by CDR3 protein, so each entry shows the most common genes and DNA. V and J calls and clone size were set by TCRdb, not the authors. The sample table lists roughly 36,000 distinct CDR3 sequences, about 28% of them with a count of one. 3.5% to 4.5% of the sample comes from the top ten.

According to the study, the label for this sample's time point signals: before trial treatment. Donors were enrolled in RACIN, a single-arm phase I dose-escalation trial in which nivolumab, ipilimumab, aspirin, low-dose cyclophosphamide and low-dose radiotherapy were combined. Patients with advanced, TIL-negative solid tumors were considered eligible. The CDR3 numbers 15 residues from cysteine through phenylalanine. The sequence is cut down to CDR3 DNA, 45 bases in frame from base 1. The germline V gene (reference sequence) provides CDR1 DFQATT and CDR2 SNEGSKA. Trimming leaves V shorter by 3 bases and J shorter by 1 base, with the junction holding 6 bases beyond the gene matches.

The clonotype was recovered from a male donor with gallbladder cancer. Sequenced material: PBMCs, taken before treatment. Recombination linked TRBV20-1 to TRBJ2-5; TRBD2 fits 9 bases in the junction. Here is the DNA: TGCAGTGCTAGTTGGCTAGCGGGGCCCCAAGAGACCCAGTACTTC. This gives the protein CSASWLAGPQETQYF.